These T cell receptor beta chains were read from a single sample in a study of long-term antiretroviral therapy in people with HIV. Sequenced by immunoSEQ multiplex PCR; TCRdb stores in-frame clones only, minus some. The table lists about 30,000 clones, approximately 85% of them singletons. Sequences were derived from unsorted PBMCs, sampled 3 years after starting antiretroviral therapy. These receptors were collected from a man aged 35 to 55 with HIV. Both conserved end residues are part of each CDR3. D genes are given only for firm matches. Clone sizes are given selectively: once, few, many, or a class where the clone is expanded.

>TRBJ2-2|15|TRBV5-1|-|-
CASSIGLQVSGELFF
TGCGCCAGCAGCATAGGGTTGCAGGTATCCGGGGAGCTGTTTTTT
>TRBJ2-2|17|TRBV5-1|TRBD1|-
CASSSGQGARGTGELFF
TGCGCCAGCAGCTCGGGACAGGGGGCGCGGGGCACCGGGGAGCTGTTTTTT
>TRBJ2-7|11|TRBV6-5|-|-
CASRTNNEQYF
TGTGCCAGCAGGACTAACAACGAGCAGTACTTC
>TRBJ2-7|15|TRBV7-8|TRBD2|-
CASSSGTSGTYEQYF
TGTGCCAGCAGCTCTGGGACTAGCGGCACCTACGAGCAGTACTTC
>TRBJ2-4|17|TRBV4-1|-|-
CASSQDEQGITKNIQYF
TGCGCCAGCAGCCAAGACGAGCAGGGGATTACCAAAAACATTCAGTACTTC
>TRBJ2-1|15|TRBV5-1|-|-
CASSLAERAYNEQFF
TGCGCCAGCAGCTTGGCGGAACGTGCCTACAATGAGCAGTTCTTC
>TRBJ2-5|11|TRBV21-1|-|-
CASSWGGTQYF
TGTGCCAGCAGTTGGGGAGGGACCCAGTACTTC
>TRBJ2-7|14|TRBV29-1|TRBD1|-
CSVEVGDRGYEQYF
TGCAGCGTTGAGGTCGGGGACAGGGGCTACGAGCAGTACTTC
>TRBJ2-1|16|TRBV5-1|TRBD2|-
CASSFFSGGSYNEQFF
TGCGCCAGCAGTTTCTTTAGCGGGGGCTCCTACAATGAGCAGTTCTTC
>TRBJ1-5|12|TRBV7-9|-|-
CASSPSNQPQHF
TGTGCCAGCAGCCCTAGCAATCAGCCCCAGCATTTT
>TRBJ2-4|19|TRBV4-2|TRBD2|once
CASSQDWTSANVAKNIQYF
TGTGCCAGCAGCCAAGACTGGACTAGCGCAAACGTAGCCAAAAACATTCAGTACTTC
>TRBJ2-1|15|TRBV9|TRBD2|-
CASSVAGGPGNEQFF
TGTGCCAGCAGCGTAGCGGGAGGGCCGGGCAATGAGCAGTTCTTC
>TRBJ1-2|15|TRBV4-2|-|-
CASSQDPRNNYGYTF
TGTGCCAGCAGCCAAGATCCCAGGAACAACTATGGCTACACCTTC
>TRBJ2-2|14|TRBV4-1|-|-
CASSETSYGGELFF
TGCGCCAGCAGCGAAACCAGTTATGGCGGGGAGCTGTTTTTT
>TRBJ2-3|13|TRBV7-9|-|-
CASSLETWDTQYF
TGTGCCAGCAGCTTAGAAACATGGGATACGCAGTATTTT
>TRBJ2-1|13|TRBV6-1|-|-
CASSTGIKGEQFF
TGTGCCAGCAGTACAGGGATCAAGGGTGAGCAGTTCTTC
>TRBJ1-4|13|TRBV7-3|-|-
CASSLRNGEKLFF
TGTGCCAGCAGCTTAAGAAACGGGGAAAAACTGTTTTTT
>TRBJ1-4|16|TRBV9|-|once
CASSKLPFATNEKLFF
TGTGCCAGCAGCAAGCTCCCCTTTGCAACTAATGAAAAACTGTTTTTT